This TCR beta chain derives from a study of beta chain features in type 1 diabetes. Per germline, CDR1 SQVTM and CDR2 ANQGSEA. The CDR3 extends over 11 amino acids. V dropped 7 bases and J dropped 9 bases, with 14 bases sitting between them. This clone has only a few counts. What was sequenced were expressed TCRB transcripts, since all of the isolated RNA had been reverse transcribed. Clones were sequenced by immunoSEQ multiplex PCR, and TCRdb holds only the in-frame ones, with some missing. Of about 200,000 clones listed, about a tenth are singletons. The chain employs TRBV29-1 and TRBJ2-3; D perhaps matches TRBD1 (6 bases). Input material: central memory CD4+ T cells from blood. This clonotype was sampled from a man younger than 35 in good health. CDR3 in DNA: TGCAGCGCTACAAACAGGGAAACGCAGTATTTT. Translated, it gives CSATNRETQYF.